This TCR beta chain is from a study of regulatory T cells in long-lasting Graves disease. Findings and caveats of the study: Thyroid tissue went unexamined; only peripheral blood was analyzed. Between persistent patients, about 2,500 public clonotypes were shared, exceeding the 900 to 1,000 shared between new patients.

The CDR3 extends over 14 amino acids. V was pared by 6 bases and J by 5 bases, with 16 bases between. The germline V gene has CDR1 MNHEY and CDR2 SMNVEV (reference sequence). Construction of TCR beta libraries relied on iRepertoire HTBI primers and on Arm-PCR targeting CDR3 regions. One entry per CDR3 protein, called by TCRdb with MiXCR from the multiplex PCR reads. The profile shows roughly 380,000 distinct CDR3 sequences, around 15% of them singletons. Time point in this sample: newly diagnosed GD, antithyroid drugs for less than 3 months. Isolated PBMC RNA provided the starting material for the TCR library. Peripheral blood, about 10 milliliters of it, was drawn into EDTA tubes. This clonotype has a count of ten or more. The antigen remains unidentified.

The specimen was peripheral blood mononuclear cells (PBMCs), collected at new diagnosis, from a patient treated with antithyroid drugs. This chain uses TRBV27 with TRBJ1-1, with D possibly matching TRBD1 (6 bases). This clonotype originated in a female donor with Graves disease. The CDR3 region has the DNA TGTGCCAGCAGACTGACAGGTACGGAAACTGAAGCTTTCTTT. Translating gives CASRLTGTETEAFF.